This T cell receptor (beta chain) was captured by sequencing in a study of T cell repertoires in cytomegalovirus infection. Background on the study: From public TCR beta signatures came an indication of both CMV infection and matching HLA type.

Whole-study results and caveats: Summed frequency of shared TCR beta families picked out CMV carriers who also had the relevant HLA. There were HLA-C-restricted CMV-specific TCR beta clonotypes dominating the ex vivo response.

This clonotype was counted between two and nine times. Its target is unknown. This CDR3 contains 15 residues. With 3 bases removed from V and 7 bases from J, the gap between germline ends came to 16 bases. Germline V gene lookup returns CDR1 SGDLS and CDR2 YYNGEE. TCRdb redid the calling of the reads with MiXCR, one entry per CDR3 protein. The data show 100,000 to 150,000 distinct CDR3 sequences, roughly a quarter seen once. Sequencing was carried out using PBMCs, sequenced either directly or after in vitro stimulation (not recorded which). The TCR was taken from a human donor in good health (CMV status not recorded). Some clones in this sample may be carry-over from other donors' samples. This sequence joins TRBV9 and TRBJ2-2; D possibly corresponds to TRBD2 (5 bases). The CDR3 spells CASSAHGLADGELFF. The CDR3 region has the DNA TGTGCCAGCAGCGCCCATGGACTCGCCGACGGGGAGCTGTTTTTT. Looking up the rest from reference TRBV9 and TRBJ2-2 gives the full variable domain: DSGVTQTPKHLITATGQRVTLRCSPRSGDLSVYWYQQSLDQGLQFLIQYYNGEERAKGNILERFSAQQFPDLHSELNLSSLELGDSALYFCASSAHGLADGELFFGEGSRLTVL.